The 3 T cell receptor beta chains reported below all come from one sample, sequenced in a study of T cells in Graves' hyperthyroidism and ophthalmopathy. RNA transcripts served as the template for amplifying TCR beta CDR3 regions. First-round RT-PCR of the TCR CDR3 relied on the HTBI primer set. TCRdb reprocessed the multiplex PCR reads via MiXCR and lists one record per CDR3 protein. The sample carries 400,000 to 550,000 distinct CDR3 sequences, 13% to 15% recorded once. Sequencing input: blood. Receptor source: a woman younger than 30 with Graves' hyperthyroidism.

This sequence joins TRBV6-1 and TRBJ2-5, with D uncertain. This CDR3 has 14 amino acids. From germline, CDR1 is MNHNS and CDR2 SASEGT. Trimming removed 1 base from V and 4 bases from J, with 10 bases in between. CDR3 bases: TGTGCCAGCAGTGAAGTTGGAATCGGAGAGACCCAGTACTTC. It encodes CASSEVGIGETQYF.

This clonotype was counted ten times or more. CDR3 protein: CASSEATADYGYTF. As DNA, the CDR3 is TGTGCCAGCAGTGAAGCAACAGCGGACTATGGCTACACCTTC. The chain carries TRBV6-1 and TRBJ1-2; D gene ambiguous. V dropped 0 bases and J dropped 3 bases, with 8 bases sitting between them. This CDR3 contains 14 residues. The V gene's germline CDR1 is MNHNS and CDR2 SASEGT.

This clonotype has ten or more counts. The CDR3 DNA is TGTGCCAGCAGTTCGGACAGGGGTGCCTTTGAAAAACTGTTTTTT. Protein: CASSSDRGAFEKLFF. The chain combines TRBV12-3 or TRBV12-4 with TRBJ1-4; 9 nucleotides agree with TRBD1. This CDR3 region has 15 residues. V shed 4 bases and J 7 bases; nucleotides not matched to a gene: 7.